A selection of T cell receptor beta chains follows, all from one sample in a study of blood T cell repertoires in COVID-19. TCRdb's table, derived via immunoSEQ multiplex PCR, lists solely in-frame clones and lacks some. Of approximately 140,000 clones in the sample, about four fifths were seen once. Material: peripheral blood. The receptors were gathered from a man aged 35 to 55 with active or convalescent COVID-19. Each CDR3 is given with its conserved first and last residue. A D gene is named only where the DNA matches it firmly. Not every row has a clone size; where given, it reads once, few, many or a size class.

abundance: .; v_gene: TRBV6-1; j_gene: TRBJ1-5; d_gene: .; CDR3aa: CASSEYRDYNQPQHF; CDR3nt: TGTGCCAGCAGTGAATACAGGGACTACAATCAGCCCCAGCATTTT
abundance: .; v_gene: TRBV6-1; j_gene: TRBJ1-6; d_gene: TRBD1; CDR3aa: CASSDPGQVYSPLHF; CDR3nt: TGTGCCAGCAGTGATCCGGGACAGGTCTACTCACCCCTCCACTTT
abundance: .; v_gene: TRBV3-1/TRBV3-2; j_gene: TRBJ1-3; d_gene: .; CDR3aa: CASSIGSSGNTIYF; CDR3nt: TGTGCCAGCAGCATAGGGAGTTCTGGAAACACCATATATTTT
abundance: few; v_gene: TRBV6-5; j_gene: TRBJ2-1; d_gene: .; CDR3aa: CASGPEWDEQFF; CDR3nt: TGTGCCAGCGGCCCGGAGTGGGATGAGCAGTTCTTC
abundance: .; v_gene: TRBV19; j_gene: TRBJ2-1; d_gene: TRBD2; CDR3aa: CASTPGTSGGVEQFF; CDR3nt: TGTGCCAGCACCCCGGGAACTAGCGGGGGTGTTGAGCAGTTCTTC
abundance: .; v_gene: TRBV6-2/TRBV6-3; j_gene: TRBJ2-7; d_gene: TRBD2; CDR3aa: CASSYVTSGSYEQYF; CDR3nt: TGTGCCAGCAGTTACGTCACTAGCGGTTCCTACGAGCAGTACTTC
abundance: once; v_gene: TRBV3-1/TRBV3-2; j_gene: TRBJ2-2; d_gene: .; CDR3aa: CASEVRGNTGELFF; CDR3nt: TGTGCCAGCGAGGTGCGAGGAAACACCGGGGAGCTGTTTTTT
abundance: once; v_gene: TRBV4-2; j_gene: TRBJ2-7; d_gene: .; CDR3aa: CASSQEGTNSYEQYF; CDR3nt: TGTGCCAGCAGCCAAGAAGGGACAAATTCCTACGAGCAGTACTTC
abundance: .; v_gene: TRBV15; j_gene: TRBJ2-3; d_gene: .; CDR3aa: CATSRDGGREGRDTQYF; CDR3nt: TGTGCCACCAGCAGAGACGGGGGGCGAGAGGGGAGAGATACGCAGTATTTT
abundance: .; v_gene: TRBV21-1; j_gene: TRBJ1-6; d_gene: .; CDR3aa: CASSPLEVPRDNNWSPLHF; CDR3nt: TGTGCCAGCAGCCCCCTTGAGGTGCCTCGGGATAATAATTGGTCACCCCTCCACTTT
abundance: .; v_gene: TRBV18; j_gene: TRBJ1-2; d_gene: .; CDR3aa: CASSPLQGRGGYTF; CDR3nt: TGTGCCAGCTCACCGCTACAGGGAAGAGGTGGCTACACCTTC
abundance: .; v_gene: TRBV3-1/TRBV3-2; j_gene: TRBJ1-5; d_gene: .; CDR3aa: CASSRAEGNQPQHF; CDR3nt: TGTGCCAGCAGCCGTGCAGAGGGCAATCAGCCCCAGCATTTT
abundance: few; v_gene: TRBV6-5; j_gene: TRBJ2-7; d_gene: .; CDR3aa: CASSNLQTSSYEQYF; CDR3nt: TGTGCCAGCAGTAACCTCCAGACTAGTTCCTACGAGCAGTACTTC
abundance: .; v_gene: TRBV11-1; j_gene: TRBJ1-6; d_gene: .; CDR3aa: CASSLTRANSPLHF; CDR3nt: TGTGCCAGCAGCCTAACTAGGGCCAATTCACCCCTCCACTTT
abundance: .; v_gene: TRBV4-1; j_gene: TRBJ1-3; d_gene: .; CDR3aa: CASSLGGLFPSGNTIYF; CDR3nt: TGCGCCAGCAGCCTCGGAGGACTATTCCCTTCTGGAAACACCATATATTTT
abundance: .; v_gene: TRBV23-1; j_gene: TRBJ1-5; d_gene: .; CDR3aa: CASSQSRGDIQPQHF; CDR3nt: TGCGCCAGCAGTCAATCTCGGGGTGATATCCAGCCCCAGCATTTT
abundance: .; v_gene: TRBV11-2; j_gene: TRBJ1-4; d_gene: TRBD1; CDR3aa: CASSSIRGQTNEKLFF; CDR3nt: TGTGCCAGCAGCAGTATCAGGGGGCAAACTAATGAAAAACTGTTTTTT
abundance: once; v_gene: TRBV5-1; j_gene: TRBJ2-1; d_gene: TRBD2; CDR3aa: CASSLARLAGGHNEQFF; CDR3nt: TGCGCCAGCAGCTTGGCCCGTCTAGCGGGGGGCCACAATGAGCAGTTCTTC
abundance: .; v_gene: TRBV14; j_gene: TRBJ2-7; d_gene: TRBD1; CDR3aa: CASSPGQGRAYEQYF; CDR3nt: TGTGCCAGCAGCCCGGGACAGGGGCGAGCCTACGAGCAGTACTTC
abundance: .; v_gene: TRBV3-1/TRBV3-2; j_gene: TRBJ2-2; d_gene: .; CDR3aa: CASRRISNTGELFF; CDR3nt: TGTGCCAGCAGGAGGATATCGAACACCGGGGAGCTGTTTTTT
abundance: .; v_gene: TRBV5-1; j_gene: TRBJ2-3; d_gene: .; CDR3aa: CASSGSYTDTQYF; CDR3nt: TGCGCCAGCAGCGGTAGCTACACAGATACGCAGTATTTT
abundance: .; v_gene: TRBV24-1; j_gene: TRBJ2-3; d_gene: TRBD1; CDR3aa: CATSDSTGADTQYF; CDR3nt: TGTGCCACCAGTGATTCTACAGGGGCAGATACGCAGTATTTT
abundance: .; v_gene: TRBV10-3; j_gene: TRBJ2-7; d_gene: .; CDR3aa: CATRRNREDEQYF; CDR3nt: TGTGCCACCCGCCGGAACAGGGAAGACGAGCAGTACTTC
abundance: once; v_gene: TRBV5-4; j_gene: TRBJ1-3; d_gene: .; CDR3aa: CASSLVAGRGSGNTIYF; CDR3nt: TGTGCCAGCAGCTTGGTAGCTGGGAGGGGCTCTGGAAACACCATATATTTT
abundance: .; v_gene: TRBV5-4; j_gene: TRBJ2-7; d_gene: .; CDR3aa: CAESRDTNTYEQYF; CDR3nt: TGTGCAGAAAGCAGGGACACAAACACCTACGAGCAGTACTTC
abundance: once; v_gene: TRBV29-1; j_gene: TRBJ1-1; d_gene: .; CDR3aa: CSVEGRLNTEAFF; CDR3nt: TGCAGCGTTGAGGGCAGGCTGAACACTGAAGCTTTCTTT
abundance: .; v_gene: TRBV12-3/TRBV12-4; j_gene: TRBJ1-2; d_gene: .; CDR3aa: CASSLWGDGYTF; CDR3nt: TGTGCCAGCAGTTTATGGGGGGATGGCTACACCTTC
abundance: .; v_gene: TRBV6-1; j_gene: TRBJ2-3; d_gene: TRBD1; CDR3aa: CASSESLGQGTDTQYF; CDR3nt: TGTGCCAGCAGTGAAAGTTTAGGACAGGGCACAGATACGCAGTATTTT
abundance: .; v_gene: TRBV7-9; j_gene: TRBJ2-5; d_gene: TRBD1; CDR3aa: CASSWTGGVETQYF; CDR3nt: TGTGCCAGCAGTTGGACAGGGGGCGTAGAGACCCAGTACTTC
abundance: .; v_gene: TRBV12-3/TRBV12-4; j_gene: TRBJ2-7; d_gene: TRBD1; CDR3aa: CASSLQGVYEQYF; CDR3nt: TGTGCCAGCAGTTTACAGGGGGTCTACGAGCAGTACTTC
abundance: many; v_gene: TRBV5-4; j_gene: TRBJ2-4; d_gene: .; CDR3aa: CASSLWGPAKNIQYF; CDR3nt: TGTGCCAGCAGCTTGTGGGGGCCGGCCAAAAACATTCAGTACTTC
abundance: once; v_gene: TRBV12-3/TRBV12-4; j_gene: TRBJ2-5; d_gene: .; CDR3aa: CASSPRRVETQYF; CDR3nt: TGTGCCAGCAGCCCAAGGAGGGTGGAGACCCAGTACTTC
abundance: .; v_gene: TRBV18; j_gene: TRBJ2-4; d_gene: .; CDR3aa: CASSIRQGDSGLAKNIQYF; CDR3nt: TGTGCCAGCTCAATCAGGCAAGGGGATAGCGGTCTCGCCAAAAACATTCAGTACTTC
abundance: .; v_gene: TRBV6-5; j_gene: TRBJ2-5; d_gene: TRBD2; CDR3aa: CASTKTGGPLETQYF; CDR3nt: TGTGCCAGCACCAAGACGGGGGGGCCCTTAGAGACCCAGTACTTC
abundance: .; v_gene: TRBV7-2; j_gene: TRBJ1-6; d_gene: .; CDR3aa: CASSLIGGGAPVSPLHF; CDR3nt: TGTGCCAGCAGCTTAATCGGGGGAGGGGCGCCGGTTTCACCCCTCCACTTT
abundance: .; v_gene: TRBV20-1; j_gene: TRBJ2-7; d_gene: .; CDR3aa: CSAREVLEYF; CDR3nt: TGCAGTGCTAGAGAGGTTTTAGAGTACTTC
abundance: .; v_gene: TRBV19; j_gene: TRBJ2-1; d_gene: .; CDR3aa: CASSRLSLGGRNEQFF; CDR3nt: TGTGCCAGTAGTCGGCTCTCCCTCGGCGGGCGCAATGAGCAGTTCTTC
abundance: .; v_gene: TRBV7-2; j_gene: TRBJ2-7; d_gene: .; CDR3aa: CASSFRGGSSYEQYF; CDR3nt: TGTGCCAGCAGCTTCCGCGGAGGCAGCTCCTACGAGCAGTACTTC
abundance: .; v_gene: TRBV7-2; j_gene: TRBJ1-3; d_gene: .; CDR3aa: CASSLASGNTIYF; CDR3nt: TGTGCCAGCAGCTTAGCGAGTGGAAACACCATATATTTT
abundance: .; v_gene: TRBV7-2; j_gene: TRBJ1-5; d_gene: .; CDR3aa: CASSVQGDQPQHF; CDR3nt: TGTGCCAGCAGCGTACAGGGTGATCAGCCCCAGCATTTT
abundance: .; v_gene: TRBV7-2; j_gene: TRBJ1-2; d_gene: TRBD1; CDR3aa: CASSFRQGRYGYTF; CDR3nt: TGTGCCAGCAGCTTCAGACAGGGTAGATATGGCTACACCTTC
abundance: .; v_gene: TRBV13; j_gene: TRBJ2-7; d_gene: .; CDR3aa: CASSLWENEQYF; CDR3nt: TGTGCCAGCAGCTTATGGGAGAACGAGCAGTACTTC
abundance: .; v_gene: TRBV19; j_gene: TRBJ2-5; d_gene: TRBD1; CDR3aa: CASSYTRTGGQETQYF; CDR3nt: TGTGCCAGTAGTTATACCAGGACAGGGGGTCAAGAGACCCAGTACTTC
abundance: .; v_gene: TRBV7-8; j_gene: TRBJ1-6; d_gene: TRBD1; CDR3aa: CASSPSRGVSPLHF; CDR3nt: TGTGCCAGCAGCCCATCCAGGGGGGTTTCACCCCTCCACTTT
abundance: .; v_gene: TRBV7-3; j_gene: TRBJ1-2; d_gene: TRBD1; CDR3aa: CASSSSPTGLIEGYTF; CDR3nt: TGTGCCAGCAGCTCTTCCCCGACAGGGTTGATAGAAGGCTACACCTTC
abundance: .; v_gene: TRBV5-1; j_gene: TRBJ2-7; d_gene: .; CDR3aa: CASSLLGAEQYF; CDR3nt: TGCGCCAGCAGCTTGTTGGGGGCCGAGCAGTACTTC
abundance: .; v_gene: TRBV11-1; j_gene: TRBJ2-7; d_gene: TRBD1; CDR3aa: CASSLDGTGREQYF; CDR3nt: TGTGCCAGCAGCTTGGATGGGACAGGGAGGGAGCAGTACTTC
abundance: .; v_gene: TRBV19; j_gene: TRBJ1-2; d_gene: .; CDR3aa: CASNLPGLNYGYTF; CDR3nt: TGTGCCAGTAACCTTCCGGGACTTAACTATGGCTACACCTTC